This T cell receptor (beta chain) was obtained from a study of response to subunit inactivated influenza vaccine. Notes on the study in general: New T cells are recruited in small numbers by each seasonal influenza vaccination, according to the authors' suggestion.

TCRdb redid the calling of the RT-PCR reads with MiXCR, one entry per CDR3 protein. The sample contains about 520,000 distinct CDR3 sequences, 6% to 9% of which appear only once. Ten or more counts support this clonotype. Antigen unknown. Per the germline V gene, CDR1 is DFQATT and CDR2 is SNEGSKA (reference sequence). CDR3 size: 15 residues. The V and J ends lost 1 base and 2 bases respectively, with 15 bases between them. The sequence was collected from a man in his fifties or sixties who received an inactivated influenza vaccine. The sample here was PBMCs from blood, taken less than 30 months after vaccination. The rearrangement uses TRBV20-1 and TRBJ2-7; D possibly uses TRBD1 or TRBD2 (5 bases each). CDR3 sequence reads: CSARAPGQATYEQYF. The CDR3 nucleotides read TGCAGTGCTAGAGCTCCGGGGCAGGCCACCTACGAGCAGTACTTC.